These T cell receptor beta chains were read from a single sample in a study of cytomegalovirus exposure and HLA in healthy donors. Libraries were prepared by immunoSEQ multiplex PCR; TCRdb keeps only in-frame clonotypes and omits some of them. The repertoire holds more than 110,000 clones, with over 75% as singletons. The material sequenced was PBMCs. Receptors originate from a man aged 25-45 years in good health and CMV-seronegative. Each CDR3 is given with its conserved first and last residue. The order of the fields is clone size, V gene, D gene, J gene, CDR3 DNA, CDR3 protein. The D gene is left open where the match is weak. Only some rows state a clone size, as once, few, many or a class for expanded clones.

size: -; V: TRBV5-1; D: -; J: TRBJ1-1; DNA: TGCGCCAGCAGCAAAGCAGGAGGTGAAGCTTTCTTT; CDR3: CASSKAGGEAFF
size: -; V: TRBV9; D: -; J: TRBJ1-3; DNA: TGTGCCAGCAGCCCCCAGCGGGTGATCTCTGGAAACACCATATATTTT; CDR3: CASSPQRVISGNTIYF
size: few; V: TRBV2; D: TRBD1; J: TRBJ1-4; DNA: TGTGCCAGCACAGGGGCAGGGGGGGAAAAACTGTTTTTT; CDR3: CASTGAGGEKLFF
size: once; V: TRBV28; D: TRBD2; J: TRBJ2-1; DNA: TGTGCCAGCAGTTTATCGCCTAGCGGGGGGGCTCATGAGCAGTTCTTC; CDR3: CASSLSPSGGAHEQFF
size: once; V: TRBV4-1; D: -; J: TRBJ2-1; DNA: TGCGCCAGCAGCCAAGTGGTCACAGGGTATGAGCAGTTCTTC; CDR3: CASSQVVTGYEQFF
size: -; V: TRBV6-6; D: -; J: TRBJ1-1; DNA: TGTGCCAGCAGTTACTCGGAGGGGCCGTACACTGAAGCTTTCTTT; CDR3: CASSYSEGPYTEAFF
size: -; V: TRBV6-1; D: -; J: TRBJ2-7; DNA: TGTGCCTTGACCACGGGGTACGAGCAGTACTTC; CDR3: CALTTGYEQYF
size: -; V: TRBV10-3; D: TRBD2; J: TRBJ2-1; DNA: TGTGCCATCAGGGGGACTAGTATGAATGAGCAGTTCTTC; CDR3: CAIRGTSMNEQFF
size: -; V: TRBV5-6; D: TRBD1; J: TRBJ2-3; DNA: TGTGCCAGCAGCCAGGACAGGGCCGGGGGTACGCAGTATTTT; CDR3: CASSQDRAGGTQYF
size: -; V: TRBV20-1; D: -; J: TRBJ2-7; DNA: TGCAGTGCTAGAGAGGGGCCATTGGAGTACTTC; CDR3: CSAREGPLEYF
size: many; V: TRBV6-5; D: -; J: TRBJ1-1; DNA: TGTGCCAGCAGTCCCTTAGCCACGAACACTGAAGCTTTCTTT; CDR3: CASSPLATNTEAFF
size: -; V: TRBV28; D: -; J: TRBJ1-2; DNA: TGTGCCAGCAGCAGCGGAGACAGGTACTTCGATTATGGCTACACCTTC; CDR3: CASSSGDRYFDYGYTF
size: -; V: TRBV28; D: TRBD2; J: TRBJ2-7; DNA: TGTGCCAGCAGTCCCCGGAGCGGGAGCTACGAGCAGTACTTC; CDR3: CASSPRSGSYEQYF
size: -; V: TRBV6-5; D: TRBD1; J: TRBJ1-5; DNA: TGTGCCAGCAGAAAGACCGGGACAGGTTATCAGCCCCAGCATTTT; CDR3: CASRKTGTGYQPQHF
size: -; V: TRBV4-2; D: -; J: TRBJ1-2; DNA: TGTGCCAGCAGCCAAGATGACCTTGGGACAATGAGACCCTATGGCTACACCTTC; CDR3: CASSQDDLGTMRPYGYTF
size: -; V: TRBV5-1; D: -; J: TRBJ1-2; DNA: TGCGCCAGCAGCCAGAGAACAGGGCCGCGTCTCTATGGCTACACCTTC; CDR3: CASSQRTGPRLYGYTF
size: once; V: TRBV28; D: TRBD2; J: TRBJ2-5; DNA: TGTGCCAGCAGTTTTATTAGCGGGAGGGGTGAGACCCAGTACTTC; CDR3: CASSFISGRGETQYF
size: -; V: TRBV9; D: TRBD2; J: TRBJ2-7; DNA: TGTGCCAGCAGCCCTCGGACTAGCGGTTACGAGCAGTACTTC; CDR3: CASSPRTSGYEQYF
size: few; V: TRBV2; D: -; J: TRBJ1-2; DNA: TGTGCCAGCAGTGAGGGGAGGGGTTATGGCTACACCTTC; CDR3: CASSEGRGYGYTF
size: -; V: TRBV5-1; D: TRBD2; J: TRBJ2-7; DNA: TGCGCCAGCAGCTTTACTAGCGGGACCCCCTACGAGCAGTACTTC; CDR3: CASSFTSGTPYEQYF
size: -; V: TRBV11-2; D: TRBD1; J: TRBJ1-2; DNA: TGTGCCAGCAGCTTAGATCGGACAGGTATCTATGGCTACACCTTC; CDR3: CASSLDRTGIYGYTF
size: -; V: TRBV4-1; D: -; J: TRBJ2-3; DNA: TGCGCCAGCAGCCAAGTTGGTGTGAGACACACAGATACGCAGTATTTT; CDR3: CASSQVGVRHTDTQYF
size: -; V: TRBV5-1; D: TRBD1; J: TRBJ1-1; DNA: TGCGCCAGCAGCGGTACCCAGGGACAGAAAAACACTGAAGCTTTCTTT; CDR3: CASSGTQGQKNTEAFF
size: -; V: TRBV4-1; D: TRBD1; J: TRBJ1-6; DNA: TGCGCCAGCAGCCAAGGTCTTCCGGGACAGGGGAATTCACCCCTCCACTTT; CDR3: CASSQGLPGQGNSPLHF
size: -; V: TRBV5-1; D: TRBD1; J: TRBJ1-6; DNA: TGCGCCAGCAGCTCCGGGACAGCGGATAATTCACCCCTCCACTTT; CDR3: CASSSGTADNSPLHF
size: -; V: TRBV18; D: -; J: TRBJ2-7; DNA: TGTGCCAGCTCACCATGGAGCTCCAGGGCCGACGAGCAGTACTTC; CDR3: CASSPWSSRADEQYF
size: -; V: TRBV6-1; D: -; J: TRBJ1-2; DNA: TGTGCCCACGTTGAGGGAGCTAACTATGGCTACACCTTC; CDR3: CAHVEGANYGYTF
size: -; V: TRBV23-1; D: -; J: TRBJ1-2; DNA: TGCGCCAGCACCAACCGGAACTATGGCTACACCTTC; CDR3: CASTNRNYGYTF
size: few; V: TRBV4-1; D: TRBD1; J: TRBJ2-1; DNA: TGCGCCAGCAGCCAAGATACAGGGGAGAGTGAGCAGTTCTTC; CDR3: CASSQDTGESEQFF
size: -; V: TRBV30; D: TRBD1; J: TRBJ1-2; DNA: TGTGCCTGGAGTGTACCTGGACAGGGCCGTAACTATGGCTACACCTTC; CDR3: CAWSVPGQGRNYGYTF
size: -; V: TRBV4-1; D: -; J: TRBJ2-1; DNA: TGCGCCAGCAGCCAAGGTCGAGCGGAGCCCCAGTTCTTC; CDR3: CASSQGRAEPQFF
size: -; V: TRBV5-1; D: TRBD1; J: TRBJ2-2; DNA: TGCGCCACGACGGGACAGGGGTTCGAGACCGGGGAGCTGTTTTTT; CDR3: CATTGQGFETGELFF
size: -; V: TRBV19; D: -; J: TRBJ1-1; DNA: TGTGCCAGTAGTACGACTCAGGGGCGGGTGAACACTGAAGCTTTCTTT; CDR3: CASSTTQGRVNTEAFF
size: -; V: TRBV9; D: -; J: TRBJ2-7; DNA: TGTGCCAGCAGCGTATCCTCGCGGGACTACGAGCAGTACTTC; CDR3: CASSVSSRDYEQYF
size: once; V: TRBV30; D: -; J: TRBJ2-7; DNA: TGTGCCTGGAAGGGAGGCAGGCTTCGCTCCTACGAGCAGTACTTC; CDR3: CAWKGGRLRSYEQYF
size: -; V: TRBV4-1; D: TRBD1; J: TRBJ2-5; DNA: TGCGCCAGCAGCCATTATACCGGGACAGGGGGCAAGGTTGTGGAGACCCAGTACTTC; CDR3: CASSHYTGTGGKVVETQYF
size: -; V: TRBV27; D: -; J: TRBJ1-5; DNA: TGTGCCAGCAGTTTAGTCAGGGATCACAATCAGCCCCAGCATTTT; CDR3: CASSLVRDHNQPQHF
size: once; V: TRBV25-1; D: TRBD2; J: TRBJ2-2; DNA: TGTGCCAGCAGTGATGTGACGGGGGGGAACACCGGGGAGCTGTTTTTT; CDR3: CASSDVTGGNTGELFF
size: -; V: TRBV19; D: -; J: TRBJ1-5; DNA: TGTGCCAGTAGGACAGCGAGTCAGCCCCAGCATTTT; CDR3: CASRTASQPQHF
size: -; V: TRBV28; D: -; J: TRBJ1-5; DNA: TGTGCCAGCAGTTTAGGCAGAGGTCAGCCCCAGCATTTT; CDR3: CASSLGRGQPQHF
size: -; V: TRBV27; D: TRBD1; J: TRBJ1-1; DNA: TGTGCCAGCAGTTTATTTCCAGGGACAGGAGTTCAATTCGCTGAAGCTTTCTTT; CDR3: CASSLFPGTGVQFAEAFF
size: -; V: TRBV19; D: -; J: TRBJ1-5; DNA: TGTGCCAGTAGTATAGTGGCAGGTAACAATCAGCCCCAGCATTTT; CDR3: CASSIVAGNNQPQHF
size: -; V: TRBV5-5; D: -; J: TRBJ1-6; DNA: TGTGCCAGCAGCTTTCTTGATTCACCCCTCCACTTT; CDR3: CASSFLDSPLHF
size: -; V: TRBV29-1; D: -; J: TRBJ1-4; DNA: TGCAGCGTTGAAGATGTCTGGCGGGGGAGGGAAAAACTGTTTTTT; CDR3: CSVEDVWRGREKLFF
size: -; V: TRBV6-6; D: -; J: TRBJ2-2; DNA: TGTGCCAGCAGTTACTCGGGGAGCACCGGGGAGCTGTTTTTT; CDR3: CASSYSGSTGELFF
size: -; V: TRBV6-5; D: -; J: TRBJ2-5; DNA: TGTGCCAGCAGGTCACTACCAGAGACCCAGTACTTC; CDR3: CASRSLPETQYF